This entry lists 21 T cell receptor beta chains sequenced from one sample in a study of cytomegalovirus exposure and HLA in healthy donors. The primer mix had 60 Vbeta and 13 Jbeta primers. The method was immunoSEQ multiplex PCR; TCRdb's version includes in-frame clones alone and lacks a portion of them. Here the sample spans some 120,000 clones, around 70% being singletons. The specimen sequenced was PBMCs. These TCRs come from a man aged 25-45 years in good health and CMV-seropositive.

This clone has only a few counts. The gene calls are TRBV2 and TRBJ1-1; maybe TRBD1 (5 bases). Per the germline V gene, CDR1 is SNHLY and CDR2 is FYNNEI. There are 13 residues in the CDR3. Trimming stripped 4 bases from V and 6 bases from J, with 12 bases between. CDR3: CASSVEGQAEAFF. The CDR3 region has the DNA TGTGCCAGCAGTGTGGAGGGGCAGGCTGAAGCTTTCTTT.

This chain connects TRBV5-4 to TRBJ1-4; 8 nucleotides line up with TRBD1. This CDR3 contains 13 residues. V trimming: 6 bases; J trimming: 6 bases; junction bases outside the gene matches: 4. Germline CDR1 reads SGHNT; CDR2 reads YYREEE (reference sequence). Here the CDR3 reads CASTDRADEKLFF. The CDR3 DNA reads as TGTGCCAGCACGGACAGGGCGGATGAAAAACTGTTTTTT.

This clone was counted a few times. The chain employs TRBV10-1 and TRBJ2-3, with 7 bases aligning to TRBD2. This CDR3 is 15 amino acids long. After removal of 0 bases from V and 4 bases from J, the junction contained 4 bases not matched to a gene. Looked up from germline, CDR1 is WNHNN and CDR2 is SYGVQD (reference sequence). This CDR3 reads CASSESGGTSDTQYF. DNA of the CDR3: TGCGCCAGCAGTGAGTCGGGGGGGACCTCAGATACGCAGTATTTT.

The genes are TRBV27 and TRBJ2-6; perhaps TRBD1 as D (6 bases). Germline V gene lookup returns CDR1 MNHEY and CDR2 SMNVEV (reference sequence). Deletions cut 6 bases from V and 3 bases from J, with 18 bases between. This CDR3 has 17 residues. The CDR3 DNA is TGTGCCAGCAGGTCGGCAGGGGCATTTTTTGGGGCCAACGTCCTGACTTTC. It encodes CASRSAGAFFGANVLTF. The full variable domain, completed using reference TRBV27 and TRBJ2-6, is EAQVTQNPRYLITVTGKKLTVTCSQNMNHEYMSWYRQDPGLGLRQIYYSMNVEVTDKGDVPEGYKVSRKEKRNFPLILESPSPNQTSLYFCASRSAGAFFGANVLTFGAGSRLTVL.

This clone was picked up one time. The chain links TRBV6-5 to TRBJ2-2, with 7 positions matching TRBD1. This CDR3 has 15 residues. Germline V lookup: CDR1 MNHEY, CDR2 SVGAGI. Losses at the gene ends were 7 bases for V and 4 bases for J; bases not matched to a gene: 9. The CDR3 here is CASTALTGTTGELFF. The CDR3 DNA reads TGTGCCAGCACCGCTTTGACAGGGACCACCGGGGAGCTGTTTTTT.

The CDR3 nucleotides read TGTGCCTGGAGTGTGGTAGACAATCAGCCCCAGCATTTT. Its translation: CAWSVVDNQPQHF. The chain uses TRBV30 and TRBJ1-5; D unresolved. The germline V gene encodes CDR1 GTSNPN and CDR2 SVGIG (reference sequence). The V end was cut by 0 bases, the J end by 3 bases, with 6 bases between. This CDR3 is built from 13 residues.

The chain joins TRBV7-6 to TRBJ2-7; D ambiguous. Trimming left V 2 bases short and J 5 bases short, with 7 bases between. Germline values: CDR1 SGHVS, CDR2 FNYEAQ. The CDR3 loop spans 12 amino acids. CDR3 DNA: TGTGCCAGCAGCTTACTGTGGCACGAGCAGTACTTC. Translating it yields CASSLLWHEQYF.

The chain has TRBV14 and TRBJ2-7; 12 nucleotides line up with TRBD2. J gave up 4 bases and V 5 bases, and 9 bases lay outside the gene matches. The germline gives CDR1 SGHDN, CDR2 FVKESK. The CDR3 is made up of 16 amino acids. Here the CDR3 reads CASSFGLAGSGYEQYF. In DNA form, the CDR3 reads TGTGCCAGCAGCTTCGGACTAGCGGGAAGTGGGTACGAGCAGTACTTC.

This chain links TRBV7-9 with TRBJ1-1; D is unresolved. Germline assignment: CDR1 SEHNR and CDR2 FQNEAQ (reference sequence). This CDR3 comprises 15 residues. The V gene lost 6 bases and the J gene lost 4 bases, with 18 bases spanning the gap. The CDR3 sequence is CASSLTGSRGTEAFF. CDR3 in DNA: TGTGCCAGCAGTCTTACCGGCAGTCGGGGCACTGAAGCTTTCTTT.

V and J are TRBV5-1 and TRBJ2-2, with TRBD2 matching 12 bases. The CDR3 loop spans 17 amino acids. J was trimmed by 4 bases and V by 3 bases; bases with no gene match: 7. Germline CDR1 and CDR2: SGHRS and YFSETQ. This CDR3 reads CASSSRLAGDGTGELFF. DNA of the CDR3: TGCGCCAGCAGCTCTAGACTAGCGGGAGATGGCACCGGGGAGCTGTTTTTT.

The chain links TRBV28 to TRBJ2-6; maybe TRBD1 (5 bases). The germline V gene has CDR1 MDHEN and CDR2 SYDVKM. Trimming removed 1 base from V and 1 base from J, with 5 bases in between. The CDR3 has 15 amino acids. Here the CDR3 DNA reads TGTGCCAGCAGTTTATCAGGGTCTGGGGCCAACGTCCTGACTTTC. Its translation: CASSLSGSGANVLTF.

The genes are TRBV6-5 and TRBJ2-5; D unclear. CDR3 length equals 12 residues. CDR1 and CDR2 (germline): MNHEY, SVGAGI. Trimming shortened V by 8 bases and J by 7 bases, and 14 bases separated the two germline ends. The CDR3 region is CASSNGHRTQYF. For the CDR3, the DNA is TGTGCCAGCTCGAATGGGCATCGGACCCAGTACTTC.

This chain joins TRBV5-4 and TRBJ1-1; 9 bases align to TRBD1. Germline-derived CDR1 and CDR2 are SGHNT and YYREEE (reference sequence). The trim removed 4 bases at V and 5 bases at J, leaving 9 bases unmatched. The length of the CDR3 is 15 residues. The CDR3: CASSGGQGRGTEAFF. For the CDR3, the DNA is TGTGCCAGCAGCGGGGGACAGGGACGGGGGACTGAAGCTTTCTTT.

The gene calls are TRBV25-1 and TRBJ2-1, with 9 bases matching TRBD2. V lost 3 bases and J lost 14; bases outside the gene matches: 8. The V gene's germline CDR1 is MGHDK and CDR2 SYGVNS. The CDR3 has 13 residues. The CDR3 reads CASSEVAGAFEFF. The CDR3 DNA reads TGTGCCAGCAGTGAGGTAGCGGGGGCGTTTGAGTTCTTC.

This chain uses TRBV2 with TRBJ2-1; D not certain. Germline values: CDR1 SNHLY, CDR2 FYNNEI. CDR3 size: 15 residues. Trimming took 7 bases from V and 4 from J, leaving 17 bases between them. The CDR3 is CASTQHPATYNEQFF. The CDR3 DNA reads TGTGCCAGCACTCAGCACCCGGCGACTTACAATGAGCAGTTCTTC.

J is TRBJ1-1 and V is TRBV28; no firm D call. Germline V gene lookup returns CDR1 MDHEN and CDR2 SYDVKM. The CDR3 loop spans 14 amino acids. V lost 6 bases and J lost 3, with 14 bases in between. For the CDR3, the DNA is TGTGCCAGCAGCCCCGGAGGGTTGGACACTGAAGCTTTCTTT. Translation gives CASSPGGLDTEAFF. Combining the CDR3 with reference TRBV28 and TRBJ1-1 gives the whole variable domain DVKVTQSSRYLVKRTGEKVFLECVQDMDHENMFWYRQDPGLGLRLIYFSYDVKMKEKGDIPEGYSVSREKKERFSLILESASTNQTSMYLCASSPGGLDTEAFFGQGTRLTVV.

The chain has TRBV5-6 and TRBJ2-4, with a possible D match to TRBD2 (6 bases). Trimming removed 0 bases at V and 0 bases at J, with 10 bases between. Germline V CDR1 and CDR2: SGHDT, YYEEEE. The CDR3 sequence is 16 residues long. CDR3 coding DNA: TGTGCCAGCAGCTTGGGTGGGGGACTAGCCAAAAACATTCAGTACTTC. It is translated as CASSLGGGLAKNIQYF.

The J gene is TRBJ1-1, the V gene TRBV9, with 8 bases aligning to TRBD1. The CDR3 extends over 14 amino acids. The ends lost 3 bases at V and 10 bases at J; junction bases unmatched: 11. Per germline, CDR1 SGDLS and CDR2 YYNGEE. Here the CDR3 reads CASSAAKDRDGAFF. In DNA form, the CDR3 reads TGTGCCAGCAGCGCCGCCAAGGACAGGGATGGAGCTTTCTTT.

The V gene is TRBV6-1, the J gene TRBJ2-7; TRBD2 might be the D (5 bases). This CDR3 is built from 13 residues. Germline assignment: CDR1 MNHNS and CDR2 SASEGT. Trimming cost V 6 bases and J 6 bases, with 15 bases left between them. The CDR3 region is CASRRELSGEQYF. DNA of the CDR3: TGTGCCAGCAGGAGGGAGTTGTCGGGCGAGCAGTACTTC.

This clone was detected a few times. Here the CDR3 DNA reads TGTGCCAGCAGCTTTAGGTGGGACAGGCGGTCTGGGGCCAACGTCCTGACTTTC. This translates into CASSFRWDRRSGANVLTF. This rearrangement joins TRBV5-6 to TRBJ2-6, with TRBD1 matching 8 bases. J was trimmed by 1 base and V by 2 bases; bases with no gene match: 8. This CDR3 spans 18 amino acids. CDR1 SGHDT and CDR2 YYEEEE come from the germline V gene.

This chain links TRBV7-2 with TRBJ2-7; 7 bases are a match to TRBD2. The CDR3 has 14 amino acids. J gave up 5 bases and V 8 bases, and 12 bases lay outside the gene matches. Looked up from germline, CDR1 is SGHTA and CDR2 is FQGNSA. This CDR3 is CASSRSSGRHEQYF. CDR3 in DNA: TGTGCCAGCTCCCGTTCTAGCGGACGCCACGAGCAGTACTTC.